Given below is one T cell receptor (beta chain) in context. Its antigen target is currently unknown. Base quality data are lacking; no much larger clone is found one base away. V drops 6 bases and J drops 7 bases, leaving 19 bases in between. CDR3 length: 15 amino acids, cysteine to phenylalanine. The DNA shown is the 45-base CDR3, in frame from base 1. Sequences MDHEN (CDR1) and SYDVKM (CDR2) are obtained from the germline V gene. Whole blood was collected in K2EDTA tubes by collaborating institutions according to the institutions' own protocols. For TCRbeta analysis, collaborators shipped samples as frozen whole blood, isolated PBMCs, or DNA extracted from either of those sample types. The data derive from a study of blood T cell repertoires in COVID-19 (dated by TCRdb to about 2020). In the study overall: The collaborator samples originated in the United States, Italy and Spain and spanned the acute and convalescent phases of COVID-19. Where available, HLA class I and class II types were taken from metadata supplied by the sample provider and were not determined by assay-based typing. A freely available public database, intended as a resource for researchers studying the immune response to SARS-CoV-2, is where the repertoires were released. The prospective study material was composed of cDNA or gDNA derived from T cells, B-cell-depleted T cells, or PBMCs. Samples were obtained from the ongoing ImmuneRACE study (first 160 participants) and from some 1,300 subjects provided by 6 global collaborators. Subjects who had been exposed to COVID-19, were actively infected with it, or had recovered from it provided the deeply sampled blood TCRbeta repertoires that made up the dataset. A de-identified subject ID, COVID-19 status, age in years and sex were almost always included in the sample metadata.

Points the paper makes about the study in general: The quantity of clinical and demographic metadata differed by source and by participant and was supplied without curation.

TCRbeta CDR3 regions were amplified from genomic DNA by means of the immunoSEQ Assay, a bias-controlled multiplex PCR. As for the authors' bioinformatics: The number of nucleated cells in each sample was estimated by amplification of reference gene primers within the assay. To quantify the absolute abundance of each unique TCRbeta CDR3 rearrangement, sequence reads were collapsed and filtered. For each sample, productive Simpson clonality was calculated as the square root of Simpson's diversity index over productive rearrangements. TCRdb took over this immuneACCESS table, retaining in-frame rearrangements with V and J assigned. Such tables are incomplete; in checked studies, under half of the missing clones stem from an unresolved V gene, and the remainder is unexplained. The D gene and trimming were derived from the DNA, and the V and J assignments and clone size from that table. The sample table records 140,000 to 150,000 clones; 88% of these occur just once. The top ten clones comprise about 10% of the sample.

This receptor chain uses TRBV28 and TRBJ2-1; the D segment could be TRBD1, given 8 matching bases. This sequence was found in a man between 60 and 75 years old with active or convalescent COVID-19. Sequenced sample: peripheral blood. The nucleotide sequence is TGTGCCAGCAGGCGAGCGGGACAGGTTATGAATGAGCAGTTCTTC. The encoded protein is CASRRAGQVMNEQFF.